This T cell receptor beta chain originates from a study of CD8+CD57+ T cells in acquired aplastic anemia. Study observations and caveats: Patients and controls shared under 35 CD8+ CDR3 sequences, highly expressed in patients.

This CDR3 region has 13 residues. CDR1 and CDR2 from the germline V gene are KGHDR and SFDVKD. Trimming took 2 bases from V and 9 from J, leaving 10 bases between them. Flow cytometry had shown expanded CD8+CD57+ cells in the patients chosen for sequencing. A severe acquired aplastic anemia diagnosis applied to all patients. Each patient gave a blood sample that was collected before any therapy had been received. The TCR beta profiling, which covered VDJ combination and CDR3 sequence, was carried out using genomic DNA as the template. TCRdb reanalysed the reads using MiXCR and keeps one entry per CDR3 protein. The sample lists just over 150,000 distinct CDR3 sequences; roughly 48% were seen once. This clonotype was found once. What it recognizes is unknown.

The sequencing input was sorted CD4+, CD8+, or CD8+CD57+ T cells (not recorded which) from PBMCs. The chain combines TRBV24-1 with TRBJ2-1; D might be TRBD1 (5 bases). The sequence derives from a human donor with aplastic anemia. CDR3 sequence (DNA): TGTGCCACCAGTGATTCGACAGACGTTGAGCAGTTCTTC. This translates into CATSDSTDVEQFF.